This T cell receptor (beta chain) was profiled in a study of T-cell reconstitution after alpha-beta-depleted transplantation in children. The CDR3 has 14 amino acids. Between the trimmed V and J ends, which lost 3 bases and 6 bases, there was a span of 15 bases. The germline V gene encodes CDR1 DFQATT and CDR2 SNEGSKA (reference sequence). This clonotype was seen repeatedly, ten times or more. A library of TCRbeta sequences, prepared with unique molecular identifiers, was generated. TCRdb re-called the PCR reads with MiXCR, one entry per CDR3 protein. Of about 690,000 distinct CDR3 sequences in the sample, roughly 17% were seen once.

The source was PBMCs from the stem cell graft donor, collected from the stem cell graft. V is TRBV20-1 and J is TRBJ1-5, with TRBD1 as a possible D gene (6 bases). The source is a human donor who donated a stem cell graft to a child with acute myeloid leukemia. The CDR3 spells CSARAGDSIQPQHF. The DNA of the CDR3 is TGCAGTGCTAGGGCAGGGGATTCCATTCAGCCCCAGCATTTT.